These 23 T cell receptor beta chains share one sample of origin, sequenced in a study of cytomegalovirus exposure and HLA in healthy donors. The primer mix had 60 Vbeta and 13 Jbeta primers. This table comes from immunoSEQ multiplex PCR, and its TCRdb copy is limited to in-frame clones, with some not included. Here the sample spans around 150,000 clones, approximately 83% being singletons. The specimen was PBMCs. These TCRs come from a middle-aged man in good health and CMV-seronegative.

The rearrangement uses TRBV5-6 and TRBJ2-1, with 9 bases fitting TRBD2. V dropped 4 bases and J dropped 10; count of bases not matched to a gene: 3. This CDR3 has 12 residues. CDR1 and CDR2 from the germline V gene are SGHDT and YYEEEE. The CDR3 region has the DNA TGTGCCAGCAGCGGTCTAGCGGGAGAGCAGTTCTTC. Translating it yields CASSGLAGEQFF. Full variable domain (remainder filled in from reference TRBV5-6 and TRBJ2-1): DAGVTQSPTHLIKTRGQQVTLRCSPKSGHDTVSWYQQALGQGPQFIFQYYEEEERQRGNFPDRFSGHQFPNYSSELNVNALLLGDSALYLCASSGLAGEQFFGPGTRLTVL.

This clone came up many times. CDR3 protein: CASSLELSVSYEQYF. Here the CDR3 DNA reads TGCGCCAGCAGCTTGGAGCTTTCGGTCTCCTACGAGCAGTACTTC. The rearrangement joins TRBV5-1 to TRBJ2-7, with unresolved D. CDR1 SGHRS and CDR2 YFSETQ come from the germline V gene. The CDR3 has 15 amino acids. The V end was cut by 0 bases, the J end by 0 bases, with 10 bases between.

This clone was observed a handful of times. The chain recombines TRBV5-1 with TRBJ2-3; D is perhaps TRBD1 (5 bases). The CDR3 covers 11 residues. Trimming took off 7 bases at V and 6 bases at J, with 9 bases between the two ends. Germline V gives CDR1 SGHRS, CDR2 YFSETQ. Written as DNA, the CDR3 is TGCGCCAGCGGGGCAGGCGATACGCAGTATTTT. It codes for CASGAGDTQYF.

This chain links TRBV9 with TRBJ2-3; D gene ambiguous. The CDR3 has 15 residues. Germline CDR1 is SGDLS and CDR2 is YYNGEE. Trimming cost V 0 bases and J 3 bases, with 11 bases left between them. The CDR3 DNA reads as TGTGCCAGCAGCGTAGGGTCCCGAGAAACAGATACGCAGTATTTT. Translation gives CASSVGSRETDTQYF. Complete variable domain (other parts from reference TRBV9 and TRBJ2-3): DSGVTQTPKHLITATGQRVTLRCSPRSGDLSVYWYQQSLDQGLQFLIQYYNGEERAKGNILERFSAQQFPDLHSELNLSSLELGDSALYFCASSVGSRETDTQYFGPGTRLTVL.

The gene calls are TRBV6-1 and TRBJ2-3; D may be TRBD1 (5 bases). V was clipped by 3 bases and J by 0 bases, with 13 bases between them. The CDR3 consists of 16 residues. Germline V gene data show CDR1 as MNHNS and CDR2 as SASEGT. CDR3 sequence reads: CASSDQVTASTDTQYF. The DNA for the CDR3 is TGTGCCAGCAGTGACCAGGTGACAGCAAGCACAGATACGCAGTATTTT.

This clone occurred a few times. This chain connects TRBV5-4 to TRBJ2-7, with 9 bases aligning to TRBD1. V shed 1 base, J shed 0 bases, and the junction held 5 bases outside the gene matches. The CDR3 is 16 residues long. The germline gives CDR1 SGHNT, CDR2 YYREEE (reference sequence). CDR3 DNA sequence: TGTGCCAGCAGCTTGTGGGGGGACAGGGCCTCCTACGAGCAGTACTTC. This sequence encodes CASSLWGDRASYEQYF.

This clone counts as medium-sized (0.01 to 0.1%). The V and J genes are TRBV9 and TRBJ1-1; 7 nucleotides align to TRBD1. The length of the CDR3 is 14 residues. From germline, CDR1 is SGDLS and CDR2 YYNGEE. J gave up 10 bases and V 0 bases, and 9 bases lay outside the gene matches. CDR3 sequence: CASSVEYRGGLAFF. The CDR3 nucleotides are TGTGCCAGCAGCGTAGAATACAGGGGAGGCTTAGCTTTCTTT.

V gene TRBV19 combines with J gene TRBJ1-1; D is possibly TRBD1 (6 bases). V lost 6 bases, J lost 5 bases, and 19 bases lay in between. The CDR3 is 15 amino acids. Germline CDR1 reads LNHDA; CDR2 reads SQIVND (reference sequence). The CDR3 loop reads CASRSGAYLETEAFF. The CDR3 nucleotides are TGTGCCAGTAGGTCAGGGGCCTATTTGGAAACTGAAGCTTTCTTT.

This clone was seen just once. The chain uses TRBV27 and TRBJ2-7; D is possibly TRBD1 (5 bases). Trimming left V 4 bases short and J 2 bases short, with 15 bases between. The CDR3 sequence is 15 residues long. The germline V gene has CDR1 MNHEY and CDR2 SMNVEV (reference sequence). CDR3 nucleotides: TGTGCCAGCAGTTCCATACAGGAGCATACCTACGAGCAGTACTTC. This encodes CASSSIQEHTYEQYF.

This chain uses TRBV4-1 with TRBJ1-3; D is unclear. Germline assignment: CDR1 MGHRA and CDR2 YSYEKL. The CDR3 runs to 12 residues. V lost 4 bases and J lost 10, with 11 bases in between. In DNA, the CDR3 is TGCGCCAGCAGCCCGTGGGCAGAAACCATATATTTT. The encoded protein is CASSPWAETIYF.

V and J are TRBV5-1 and TRBJ2-7, with 8 nucleotides matching TRBD1. The V gene's germline CDR1 is SGHRS and CDR2 YFSETQ. CDR3 length: 13 residues. V lost 6 bases and J lost 2; bases outside the gene matches: 4. This CDR3 is CASTGQGTYEQYF. CDR3 nucleotide sequence: TGCGCCAGCACCGGACAGGGAACCTACGAGCAGTACTTC.

The sample holds a few counts of this clone. The J gene is TRBJ2-5, the V gene TRBV5-5, with a tentative D call TRBD2 (5 bases). This CDR3 is built from 14 residues. Per the germline V gene, CDR1 is SGHKS and CDR2 is YYEKEE (reference sequence). Trimming stripped 1 base from V and 7 bases from J, with 14 bases between. CDR3 DNA: TGTGCCAGCAGCTTGAAGCCCGGGGAGACGACCCAGTACTTC. Residues: CASSLKPGETTQYF.

The chain couples TRBV2 to TRBJ1-5; unclear D gene. The length of the CDR3 is 15 residues. The V gene's germline CDR1 is SNHLY and CDR2 FYNNEI. V was shortened by 8 bases and J by 0 bases, with 14 bases between the two germline ends. This CDR3 is CASHFDRISNQPQHF. The CDR3, as DNA: TGTGCCAGCCACTTCGATAGAATTAGCAATCAGCCCCAGCATTTT.

This clone was counted a single time. V is TRBV4-2 and J is TRBJ1-5, with D tentatively TRBD1 (5 bases). Trimming stripped 1 base from V and 1 base from J, with 8 bases between. Germline CDR1 reads LGHNA; CDR2 reads YNFKEQ. The CDR3 is 15 amino acids. CDR3 loop: CASSQGQPSNQPQHF. CDR3 DNA: TGTGCCAGCAGCCAAGGACAGCCGAGCAATCAGCCCCAGCATTTT.

The chain joins TRBV2 to TRBJ1-5; 10 nucleotides line up with TRBD1. The CDR3 loop spans 14 amino acids. CDR1 SNHLY and CDR2 FYNNEI come from the germline V gene. V lost 5 bases and J lost 4; bases outside the gene matches: 2. In nucleotides, the CDR3 is TGTGCCAGCAGTAGGACAGGGGGGAATCAGCCCCAGCATTTT. Protein sequence: CASSRTGGNQPQHF.

The genes are TRBV27 and TRBJ1-1, with 9 bases identical to TRBD1. The CDR3 consists of 14 residues. CDR1 is MNHEY, CDR2 SMNVEV, per germline (reference sequence). Unmatched junction bases numbered 4, after V lost 5 bases and J lost 3 bases. DNA of the CDR3: TGTGCCAGCAGTCAAAGGACAGGGGACACTGAAGCTTTCTTT. Translated, it gives CASSQRTGDTEAFF.

CDR3 amino acids: CASSSGLAGVDYEQYF. CDR3 coding DNA: TGTGCCAGCAGCTCGGGACTAGCGGGAGTAGACTACGAGCAGTACTTC. The chain joins TRBV5-4 to TRBJ2-7, with 14 nucleotides matching TRBD2. This CDR3 is 16 amino acids long. Unmatched junction bases numbered 5, after V lost 3 bases and J lost 3 bases. Per the germline V gene, CDR1 is SGHNT and CDR2 is YYREEE (reference sequence).

The chain joins TRBV10-1 to TRBJ2-7; TRBD2 matches at 12 bases. This CDR3 is 19 amino acids long. Germline loops: CDR1 WNHNN, CDR2 SYGVQD (reference sequence). The trim removed 3 bases at V and 5 bases at J, leaving 17 bases unmatched. The CDR3 nucleotides read TGCGCCAGCAGTGAAGGGTTAGGCCTAGCGGGAGGGCCGAGCCACGAGCAGTACTTC. Translating it yields CASSEGLGLAGGPSHEQYF.

V and J are TRBV19 and TRBJ1-5; the D is unclear. Germline V gene data show CDR1 as LNHDA and CDR2 as SQIVND (reference sequence). Deletions cut 4 bases from V and 0 bases from J, with 16 bases between. The length of the CDR3 is 17 residues. CDR3 sequence: CASSKPPLGYSNQPQHF. Written as DNA, the CDR3 is TGTGCCAGTAGTAAGCCCCCGCTAGGCTATAGCAATCAGCCCCAGCATTTT. The entire variable domain, with the rest obtained from reference TRBV19 and TRBJ1-5, is as follows: DGGITQSPKYLFRKEGQNVTLSCEQNLNHDAMYWYRQDPGQGLRLIYYSQIVNDFQKGDIAEGYSVSREKKESFPLTVTSAQKNPTAFYLCASSKPPLGYSNQPQHFGDGTRLSIL.

The rearrangement links TRBV7-2 to TRBJ2-7; 10 bases are a match to TRBD2. The CDR3 extends over 15 amino acids. CDR1 and CDR2 (germline): SGHTA, FQGNSA. Trimming cost V 5 bases and J 0 bases; bases outside gene matches: 4. Here the CDR3 reads CASSQRTSGSYEQYF. CDR3 nucleotide sequence: TGTGCCAGCAGCCAAAGGACTAGCGGCTCCTACGAGCAGTACTTC.

A remark on this clone: The sample carries other DNA sequences with the same CDR3. The V call is TRBV27, the J call TRBJ1-2, with TRBD1 matching over 9 bases. CDR1 and CDR2 from the germline V gene are MNHEY and SMNVEV (reference sequence). J was trimmed by 4 bases and V by 0 bases; bases with no gene match: 0. The CDR3 extends over 14 amino acids. The CDR3 bases are TGTGCCAGCAGTTTATCGACAGGGGGCTATGGCTACACCTTC. This gives the protein CASSLSTGGYGYTF.

As DNA, the CDR3 is TGTGCCAGCAGCAACAGGGTAACTAATGAAAAACTGTTTTTT. It specifies CASSNRVTNEKLFF. J is TRBJ1-4 and V is TRBV7-9, with TRBD1 as a possible D gene (6 bases). V was trimmed by 5 bases and J by 1 base, leaving 8 bases between them. The CDR3 is 14 amino acids. From germline, CDR1 is SEHNR and CDR2 FQNEAQ (reference sequence).

This clone was counted once. This sequence joins TRBV5-1 and TRBJ1-2; D remains unclear. The V and J ends lost 3 bases and 6 bases respectively, with 21 bases between them. The CDR3 has 16 residues. The germline V gene encodes CDR1 SGHRS and CDR2 YFSETQ. The CDR3 region is CASSSQPGVDRDGYTF. CDR3 in DNA: TGCGCCAGCAGCTCGCAACCCGGGGTAGACCGTGATGGCTACACCTTC.